Presented here are 4 T cell receptor beta chains from one specimen sequenced in a study of beta chain features in type 1 diabetes (dated 2018 in TCRdb). Library generation was performed with the immunoSEQ multiplex PCR assay. The High Capacity cDNA Reverse Transcription Kit was used to reverse transcribe all of the isolated RNA, meaning that expressed TCRB transcripts were what got sequenced. In its TCRdb copy, this immuneACCESS table keeps in-frame sequences only and misses some clones. Where compared with another copy, unresolved V genes explain less than half of these, and the others have no known cause. In this sample the table shows roughly 450,000 clones, about an eighth of which occur a single time. In total, the top ten clones hold about 0.042% of the sample. Sequencing was performed on naive CD4+ T cells from blood. The cell subset or site label of this sample denotes: true naive CD4+ T cells. The source of these receptors is a woman aged 18-29 years in good health.

The V call is TRBV18, the J call TRBJ2-7; D is perhaps TRBD1 (6 bases). Germline lookup yields CDR1 KGHSH and CDR2 LQKENI. The V end lost 2 bases, the J end lost 5 bases, and 13 bases lay between the germline ends. This CDR3 is built from 14 residues. CDR3 bases: TGTGCCAGCTCACCATCAGGGGTTGATAACGAGCAGTACGTC. Its translation is CASSPSGVDNEQYV.

In this sample, this clone turned up a few times. This chain uses TRBV29-1 with TRBJ2-7; D is tentatively TRBD1 or TRBD2 (5 bases each). The CDR3 has 13 residues. Germline V gene data show CDR1 as SQVTM and CDR2 as ANQGSEA. Deletions cut 6 bases from V and 5 bases from J, with 17 bases between. Here the CDR3 DNA reads TGCAGCGTCCAAAGGGGAGTGGAGGACGAGCAGTACTTC. This sequence encodes CSVQRGVEDEQYF.

This clone appeared a few times. The chain couples TRBV28 to TRBJ2-3, with D perhaps matching TRBD1 or TRBD2 (6 bases each). Germline V gene data show CDR1 as MDHEN and CDR2 as SYDVKM. The length of the CDR3 is 14 residues. V was shortened by 7 bases and J by 2 bases, with 13 bases between the two germline ends. In nucleotides, the CDR3 is TGTGCCAGCACGGGGGCCTCTGACACAGATACGCAGTATTTT. As protein: CASTGASDTDTQYF.

The chain carries TRBV29-1 and TRBJ1-4; D not certain. The CDR3 covers 13 residues. V was shortened by 7 bases and J by 0 bases, with 9 bases between the two germline ends. Germline loops: CDR1 SQVTM, CDR2 ANQGSEA. CDR3 DNA sequence: TGCAGCGCCGCCATAACAACTAATGAAAAACTGTTTTTT. This gives the protein CSAAITTNEKLFF.